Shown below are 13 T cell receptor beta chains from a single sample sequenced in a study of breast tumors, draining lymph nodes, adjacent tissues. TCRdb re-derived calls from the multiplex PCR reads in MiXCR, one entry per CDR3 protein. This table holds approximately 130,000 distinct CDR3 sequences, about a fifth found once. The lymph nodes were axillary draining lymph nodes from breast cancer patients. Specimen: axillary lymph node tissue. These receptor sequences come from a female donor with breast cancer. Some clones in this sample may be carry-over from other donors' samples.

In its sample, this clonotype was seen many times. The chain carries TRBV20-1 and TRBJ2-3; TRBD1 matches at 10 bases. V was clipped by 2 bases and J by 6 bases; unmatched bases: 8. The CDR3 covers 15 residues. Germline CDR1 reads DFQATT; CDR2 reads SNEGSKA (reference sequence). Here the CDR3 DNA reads TGCAGTGCTAGAACGGGACAGGGGAGCGGGGATACGCAGTATTTT. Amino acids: CSARTGQGSGDTQYF.

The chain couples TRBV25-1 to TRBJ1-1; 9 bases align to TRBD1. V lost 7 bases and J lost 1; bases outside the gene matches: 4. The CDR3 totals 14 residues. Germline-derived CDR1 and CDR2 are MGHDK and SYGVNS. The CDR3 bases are TGTGCCAGCACCGGACAGGGGACGAACACTGAAGCTTTCTTT. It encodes CASTGQGTNTEAFF.

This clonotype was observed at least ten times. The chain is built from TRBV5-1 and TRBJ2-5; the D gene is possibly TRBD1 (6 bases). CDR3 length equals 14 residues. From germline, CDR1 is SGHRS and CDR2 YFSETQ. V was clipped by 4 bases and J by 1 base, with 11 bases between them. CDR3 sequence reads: CASSMGHPQETQYF. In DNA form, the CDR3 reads TGCGCCAGCAGCATGGGACACCCCCAAGAGACCCAGTACTTC.

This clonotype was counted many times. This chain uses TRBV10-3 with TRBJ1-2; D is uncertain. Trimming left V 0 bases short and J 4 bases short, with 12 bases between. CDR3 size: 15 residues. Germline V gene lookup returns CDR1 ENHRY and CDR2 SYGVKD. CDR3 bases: TGTGCCATCAGTGAGTCAGGTAGCCCTGCCTATGGCTACACCTTC. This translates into CAISESGSPAYGYTF.

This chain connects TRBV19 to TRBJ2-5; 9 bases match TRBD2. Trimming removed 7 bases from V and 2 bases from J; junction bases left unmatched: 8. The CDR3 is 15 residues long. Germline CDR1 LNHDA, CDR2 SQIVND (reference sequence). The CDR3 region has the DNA TGTGCCAGTACCCATAGCGGGGGCCATCAAGAGACCCAGTACTTC. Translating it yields CASTHSGGHQETQYF.

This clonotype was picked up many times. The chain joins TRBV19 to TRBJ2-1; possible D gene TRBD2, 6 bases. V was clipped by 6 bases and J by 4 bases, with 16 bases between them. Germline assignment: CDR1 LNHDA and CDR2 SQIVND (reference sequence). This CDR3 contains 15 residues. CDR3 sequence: CASRNRREPYNEQFF. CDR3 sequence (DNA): TGTGCCAGTAGAAACAGGCGGGAACCATACAATGAGCAGTTCTTC.

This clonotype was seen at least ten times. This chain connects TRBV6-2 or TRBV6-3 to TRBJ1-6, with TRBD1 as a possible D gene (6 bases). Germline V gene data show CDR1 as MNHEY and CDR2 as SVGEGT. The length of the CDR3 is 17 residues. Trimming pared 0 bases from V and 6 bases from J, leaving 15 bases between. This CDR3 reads CASSYSPGQPFNSPLHF. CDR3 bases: TGTGCCAGCAGTTACTCGCCTGGACAGCCCTTTAATTCACCCCTCCACTTT.

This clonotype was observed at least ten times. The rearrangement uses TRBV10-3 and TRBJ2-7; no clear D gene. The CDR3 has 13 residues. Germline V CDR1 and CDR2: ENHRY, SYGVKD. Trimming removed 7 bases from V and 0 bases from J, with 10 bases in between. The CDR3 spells CAIILSSSYEQYF. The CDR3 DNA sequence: TGTGCCATCATCCTCTCTAGCTCCTACGAGCAGTACTTC.

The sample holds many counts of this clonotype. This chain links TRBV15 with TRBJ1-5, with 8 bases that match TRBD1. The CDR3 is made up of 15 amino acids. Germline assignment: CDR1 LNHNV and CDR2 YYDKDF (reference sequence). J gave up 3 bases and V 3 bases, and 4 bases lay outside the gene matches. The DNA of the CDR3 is TGTGCCACCAGCAGGCAACAGGGGGACAATCAGCCCCAGCATTTT. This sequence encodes CATSRQQGDNQPQHF.

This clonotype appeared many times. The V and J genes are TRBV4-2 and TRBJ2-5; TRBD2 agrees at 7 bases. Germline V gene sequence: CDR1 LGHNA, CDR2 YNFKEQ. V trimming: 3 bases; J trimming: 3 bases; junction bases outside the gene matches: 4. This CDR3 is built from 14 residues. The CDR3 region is CASSHGSGEETQYF. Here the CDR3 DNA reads TGTGCCAGCAGCCATGGGAGCGGGGAAGAGACCCAGTACTTC.

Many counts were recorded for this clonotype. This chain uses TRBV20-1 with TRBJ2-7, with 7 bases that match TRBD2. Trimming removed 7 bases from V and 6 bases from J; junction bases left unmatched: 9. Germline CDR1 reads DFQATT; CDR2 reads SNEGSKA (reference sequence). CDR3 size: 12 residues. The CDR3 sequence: CSVGGGPLEQYF. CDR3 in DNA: TGCAGTGTGGGGGGAGGGCCCCTCGAGCAGTACTTC.

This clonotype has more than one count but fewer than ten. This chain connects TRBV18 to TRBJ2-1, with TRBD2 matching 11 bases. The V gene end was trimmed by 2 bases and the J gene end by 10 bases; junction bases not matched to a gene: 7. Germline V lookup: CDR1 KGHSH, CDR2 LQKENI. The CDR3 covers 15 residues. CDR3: CASSPALAGVKEQFF. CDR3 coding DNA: TGTGCCAGCTCACCAGCACTAGCGGGAGTGAAAGAGCAGTTCTTC.

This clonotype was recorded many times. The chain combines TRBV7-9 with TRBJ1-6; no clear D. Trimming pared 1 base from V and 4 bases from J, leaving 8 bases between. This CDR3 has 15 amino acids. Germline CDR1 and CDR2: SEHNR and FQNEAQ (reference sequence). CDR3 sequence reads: CASSLERDYNSPLHF. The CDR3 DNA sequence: TGTGCCAGCAGCTTAGAGAGGGATTATAATTCACCCCTCCACTTT.